The entry below describes one T cell receptor beta chain. As yet, its antigen is unknown. These data belong to a study of graft-versus-host responses after intestinal transplantation. CDR3 length: 16 amino acids. CDR1 is MRHNA and CDR2 is SNTAGT in the germline V gene. Trimming stripped 2 bases from V and 6 bases from J, with 16 bases between. Study-wide findings and caveats: Circulating GvH clones peaking coincided with falling HvG clones soon after transplant.

The data were produced by immunoSEQ multiplex PCR, yet TCRdb's version contains in-frame clones alone and is incomplete. This table has 86,000 or so clones, about 89% appearing once. The V call is TRBV6-4, the J call TRBJ2-2; D may be TRBD2 (5 bases). This receptor was taken from a human donor who received an intestinal transplant. The sequencing here drew on unstimulated CD8+ T cells sorted from spleen or lymph node cells, taken before intestinal transplant. CDR3 residues: CASSDNIGKEAGELFF. The CDR3 DNA sequence: TGTGCCAGCAGTGACAATATCGGGAAAGAGGCCGGGGAGCTGTTTTTT.